The rows below give T cell receptor beta chains drawn from one sample of a study of shared clonotypes between healthy human individuals. Sequenced by immunoSEQ multiplex PCR; TCRdb stores in-frame clones only, minus some. This table has nearly 1,000,000 clones, 60% to 85% appearing once. The sequenced material came from memory CD4+ T cells sorted from blood. These receptors all stem from a man between 18 and 29 years old in good health. CDR3s include the opening cysteine and the closing phenylalanine or tryptophan. Each record gives: J gene, clone size, V gene, D gene, CDR3 DNA, CDR3 protein. D genes are given only for firm matches. The size field is filled for only some rows; it gives once, few, many or a size class.

TRBJ1-6,.,TRBV5-1,.,TGCGCCAGCAGCTTGGTCTCGGACAATTCACCCCTCCACTTT,CASSLVSDNSPLHF
TRBJ2-3,.,TRBV7-2,.,TGTGCCAGCAGCCCAACCGGGCTCACAGATACGCAGTATTTT,CASSPTGLTDTQYF
TRBJ2-3,few,TRBV19,.,TGTGCCAGTGGTCGTTCGAACACAGATACGCAGTATTTT,CASGRSNTDTQYF
TRBJ2-1,.,TRBV7-8,.,TGTGCCAGCAGCTTAACCGCCAACGCCTACAATGAGCAGTTCTTC,CASSLTANAYNEQFF
TRBJ2-5,.,TRBV29-1,TRBD2,TGCAGCGTTGGACTAGCGATCGGGCAAGAGACCCAGTACTTC,CSVGLAIGQETQYF
TRBJ1-2,.,TRBV10-3,.,TGTGCCATCAGTGAGTCGAAGGCCCCATTTGGGTATGGCTACACCTTC,CAISESKAPFGYGYTF
TRBJ1-1,.,TRBV2,.,TGTGCCCGTGGGAGGACAGTCCGATCGAACACTGAAGCTTTCTTT,CARGRTVRSNTEAFF
TRBJ1-2,few,TRBV7-6,TRBD1,TGTGCCAGCAGCTTAGGAAGGACAGGCCATGGCTACACCTTC,CASSLGRTGHGYTF
TRBJ2-1,.,TRBV18,TRBD2,TGTGCCAGCTCACCACAGGGACTAGCGGGGGGGCCGTTCAATGAGCAGTTCTTC,CASSPQGLAGGPFNEQFF
TRBJ2-1,.,TRBV5-5,TRBD2,TGTGCCAGCAGCTTGGTAGTAGCGGGATCGTACAATGAGCAGTTCTTC,CASSLVVAGSYNEQFF
TRBJ1-1,.,TRBV10-3,TRBD1,TGTGCCATCACCCCGACAGGGTTCCGGGGGGCTTTCTTT,CAITPTGFRGAFF
TRBJ1-2,.,TRBV6-5,.,TGTGCCAGCAGTCAGAACGGGGGTGGCTACACCTTC,CASSQNGGGYTF
TRBJ2-1,.,TRBV6-4,.,TGTGCCAGCAGAGAACTTCGGAGGGGAAGCTCCTACAATGAGCAGTTCTTC,CASRELRRGSSYNEQFF
TRBJ2-7,.,TRBV7-8,.,TGTGCCAGCAGCTTAGCAGCGGGTAGCTCCTACGAGCGGTACTTC,CASSLAAGSSYERYF
TRBJ2-1,.,TRBV10-1,TRBD1,TGCGCCAGCAGTGTGTCCGGGACAGGGGGCTGGGATGAGCAGTTCTTC,CASSVSGTGGWDEQFF
TRBJ2-2,.,TRBV19,.,TGTGCCAGTAGTATGGACGGGAGAGAAACCGGGGAGCTGTTTTTT,CASSMDGRETGELFF
TRBJ2-1,.,TRBV7-8,TRBD2,TGTGCCAGCAGCTTAGGGAGCAGCGGGAGTTGGAATGAGCAGTTCTTC,CASSLGSSGSWNEQFF
TRBJ2-1,few,TRBV5-1,.,TGCGCCAGCAGGTCTGACGTGAGCTCCTACAATGAGCAGTTCTTC,CASRSDVSSYNEQFF
TRBJ1-2,.,TRBV30,TRBD1,TGTGCCTGGAGCCTCGGGACAGGGGAAGGCTACACCTTC,CAWSLGTGEGYTF
TRBJ2-3,.,TRBV11-2,.,TGTGCCAGCAGCTTAGCGGGCCCGAAGAACACAGATACGCAGTATTTT,CASSLAGPKNTDTQYF
TRBJ1-6,.,TRBV30,.,TGTGCCTGGAGTTCTTCCGGGACAAATTCACCCCTCCACTTT,CAWSSSGTNSPLHF
TRBJ1-5,few,TRBV15,.,TGTGCCACCAGCAGACCTACGCTCGGGGGGTTTCAGCCCCAGCATTTT,CATSRPTLGGFQPQHF
TRBJ2-7,few,TRBV5-1,.,TGCGCCAGCAGTGCTTCTTCGACAGGTGCCGAGCAGTACTTC,CASSASSTGAEQYF
TRBJ2-5,once,TRBV7-9,.,TGTGCCAGCAGCCGGAGGGGGTACCAAGAGACCCAGTACTTC,CASSRRGYQETQYF
TRBJ1-2,.,TRBV7-2,.,TGTGCCAGCAGCCCCGGGGGGCAGGTGACTTGGGACTATGGCTACACCTTC,CASSPGGQVTWDYGYTF
TRBJ1-4,once,TRBV2,.,TGTGCCAGCAACCCGATCCAAAGGCGGGAAAAACTGTTTTTT,CASNPIQRREKLFF
TRBJ2-5,.,TRBV2,.,TGTGCCAGCAGTGAAGGGCAGGGGAAGACCCAGTACTTC,CASSEGQGKTQYF
TRBJ1-6,.,TRBV7-9,TRBD1,TGTGCCAGCAGCCCCGGGGGGACAGGGAATAATTCACCCCTCCACTTT,CASSPGGTGNNSPLHF
TRBJ2-7,.,TRBV20-1,.,TGCAGTGCTAGTTCGGGGTTCGAGCAGTACTTC,CSASSGFEQYF
TRBJ2-3,.,TRBV7-2,.,TGTGCCAGCAGCAGAGCGGTTCTAAGCACAGATACGCAGTATTTT,CASSRAVLSTDTQYF
TRBJ1-6,few,TRBV28,TRBD1,TGTGCCAGCACTGGCAGGGGGAATTCACCCCTCCACTTT,CASTGRGNSPLHF
TRBJ2-3,few,TRBV6-1,.,TGTGCCAGCAGTGAGTCGTGGGCGCAGTATTTT,CASSESWAQYF
TRBJ2-6,.,TRBV28,.,TGTGCCAGCAGAAACTTGGAGACTGGGGCCAACGTCCTGACTTTC,CASRNLETGANVLTF
TRBJ1-1,.,TRBV19,.,TGTGCCAGTAGATCGGTCGCTGAAGCTTTCTTT,CASRSVAEAFF
TRBJ1-1,.,TRBV30,.,TGTGCCTGGAGTGTCCCAGGGAGGGGCACTGAAGCTTTCTTT,CAWSVPGRGTEAFF
TRBJ2-6,.,TRBV9,.,TGTGCCAGCAGCGTAGTTGGACTTGGGACCAACGTCCTGACTTTC,CASSVVGLGTNVLTF
TRBJ2-6,few,TRBV7-9,.,TGTGCCAGCAGCTCGATGAACTCTGGGGCCAACGTCCTGACTTTC,CASSSMNSGANVLTF
TRBJ2-7,.,TRBV6-1,.,TGTGCCAGCAGTGAACAGCTTTACGAGCAGTACTTC,CASSEQLYEQYF
TRBJ2-7,.,TRBV10-2,TRBD1,TGCGCCAGCGCAAGAGAGGACAGGTCCTACGAGCAGTACTTC,CASAREDRSYEQYF
TRBJ2-3,.,TRBV25-1,.,TGTGCCAGCAGTGAAGAGGGGGAAATCGACCCAACGCAGTATTTT,CASSEEGEIDPTQYF
TRBJ2-7,.,TRBV7-9,.,TGTGCCAGCAGCTTAGAGAAAGGGCCCTACGAGCAGTACTTC,CASSLEKGPYEQYF
TRBJ2-3,.,TRBV14,TRBD2,TGTGCCAGCAGCCAAGAGAGGATCGGGAGGGACACAGATACGCAGTATTTT,CASSQERIGRDTDTQYF